This T cell receptor beta chain was sequenced for a study of identical twins. As for this clonotype: What it binds is not known. This may stem from a read error, because a much larger clone lies one nucleotide away.

A universal primer binding site was introduced by template switching. The final cDNA contained unique molecular identifiers. One entry per CDR3 protein, called by TCRdb with MiXCR from the 5' RACE reads. The data show fewer than 250,000 distinct CDR3 sequences, 5.5% to 8% seen once. The CDR3 covers 16 residues. CDR1 is DFQATT, CDR2 SNEGSKA, per germline (reference sequence). Study results and caveats: Zero-insertion results could be subject to partial confounding by invariant MAIT and iNKT cells. Interpretation of the results relied on cross-sectional statistical analysis and not on following the same donors.

These same data were also listed under a study on yellow fever vaccine responses in identical twins. This second study notes: Reportedly, the response of twins' T cells to the vaccine seemed partly convergent, partly personalized.

This receptor was obtained from a woman aged 18-29 years in good health. This chain connects TRBV20-1 to TRBJ2-5, with 13 bases matching TRBD2. Sequenced sample: memory (CD45RO+) T cells sorted from blood. This CDR3 is CCARDSTSGGLETQYF. The CDR3 DNA reads as TGCTGTGCTAGAGATTCGACTAGCGGGGGGCTAGAGACCCAGTACTTC.